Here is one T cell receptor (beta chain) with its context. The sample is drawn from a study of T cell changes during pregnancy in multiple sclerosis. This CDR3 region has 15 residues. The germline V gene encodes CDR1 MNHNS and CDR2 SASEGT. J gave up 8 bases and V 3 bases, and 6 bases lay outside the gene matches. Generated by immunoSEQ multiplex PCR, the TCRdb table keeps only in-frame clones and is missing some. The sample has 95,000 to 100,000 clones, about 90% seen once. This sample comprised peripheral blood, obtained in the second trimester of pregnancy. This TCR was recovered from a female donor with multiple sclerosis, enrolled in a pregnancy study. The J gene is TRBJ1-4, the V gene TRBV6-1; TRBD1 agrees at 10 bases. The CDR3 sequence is CASSDSDRGMEKLFF. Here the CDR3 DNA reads TGTGCCAGCAGTGACTCGGACAGGGGGATGGAAAAACTGTTTTTT.